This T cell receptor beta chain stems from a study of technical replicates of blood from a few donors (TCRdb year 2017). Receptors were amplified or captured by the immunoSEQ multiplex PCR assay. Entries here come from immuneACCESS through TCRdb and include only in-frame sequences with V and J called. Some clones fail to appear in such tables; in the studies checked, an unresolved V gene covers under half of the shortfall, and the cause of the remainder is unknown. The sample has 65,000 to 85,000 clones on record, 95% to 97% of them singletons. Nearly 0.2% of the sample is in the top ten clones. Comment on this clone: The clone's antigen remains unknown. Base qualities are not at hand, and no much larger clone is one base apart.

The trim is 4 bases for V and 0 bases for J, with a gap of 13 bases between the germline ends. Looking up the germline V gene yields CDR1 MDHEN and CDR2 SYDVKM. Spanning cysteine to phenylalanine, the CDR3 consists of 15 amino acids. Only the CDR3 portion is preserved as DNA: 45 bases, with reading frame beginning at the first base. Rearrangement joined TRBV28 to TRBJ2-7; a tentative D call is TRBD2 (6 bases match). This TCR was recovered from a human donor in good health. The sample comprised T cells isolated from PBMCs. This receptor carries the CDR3 CASSSPGENSYEQYF. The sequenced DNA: TGTGCCAGCAGTTCCCCGGGGGAAAACTCCTACGAGCAGTACTTC.